Listed here are 21 T cell receptor beta chains from one sample, sequenced in a study of regulatory T cells in long-lasting Graves disease. For TCR beta, libraries came from iRepertoire HTBI primers and Arm-PCR of CDR3 regions. TCRdb reanalysed the multiplex PCR reads using MiXCR and keeps one entry per CDR3 protein. Among about 430,000 distinct CDR3 sequences listed, 15% were seen once. Time point denoted: newly diagnosed GD, antithyroid drugs for less than 3 months. The authors made the TCR library using RNA they extracted from PBMCs. The same sample was also used in a study of T cells in Graves' hyperthyroidism and ophthalmopathy.

Sample: peripheral blood mononuclear cells (PBMCs), taken at new diagnosis, from a patient treated with antithyroid drugs. These TCRs come from a woman between 40 and 55 years old with Graves disease.

This clonotype was seen a handful of times. CDR3 nucleotides: TGTGCCAGCAGTTTGACAGGCTATAGCAATCAGCCCCAGCATTTT. This encodes CASSLTGYSNQPQHF. V usage is TRBV28 and J usage is TRBJ1-5; D perhaps matches TRBD1 (6 bases). Deletions cut 3 bases from V and 0 bases from J, with 9 bases between. The CDR3 is 15 residues long. Germline values: CDR1 MDHEN, CDR2 SYDVKM.

This chain joins TRBV2 and TRBJ2-5; 8 positions match TRBD1. The CDR3 consists of 16 residues. Germline V gene sequence: CDR1 SNHLY, CDR2 FYNNEI. V lost 2 bases and J lost 6; bases outside the gene matches: 11. The CDR3 loop reads CASSEFLQGARKTQYF. CDR3 in DNA: TGTGCCAGCAGTGAATTTCTCCAGGGGGCTAGGAAGACCCAGTACTTC.

This clonotype showed up many times. The chain has TRBV20-1 and TRBJ2-5; the D is unclear. V lost 3 bases and J lost 7, with 12 bases in between. This CDR3 has 12 amino acids. CDR1 and CDR2 from the germline V gene are DFQATT and SNEGSKA (reference sequence). CDR3 sequence: CSARDGRWTQYF. DNA of the CDR3: TGCAGTGCTAGGGACGGACGTTGGACCCAGTACTTC.

This clonotype was counted ten times or more. V and J are TRBV14 and TRBJ1-1; D gene ambiguous. The germline gives CDR1 SGHDN, CDR2 FVKESK. There are 13 residues in the CDR3. The V gene lost 0 bases and the J gene lost 5 bases, with 7 bases spanning the gap. This CDR3 is CASSQDLATEAFF. The CDR3 DNA reads as TGTGCCAGCAGCCAAGATCTGGCAACTGAAGCTTTCTTT.

The CDR3 DNA reads TGTGCCAGCAGTGAAGGACTAGCGGAAACCAATGAGCAGTTCTTC. This sequence encodes CASSEGLAETNEQFF. The rearrangement links TRBV6-1 to TRBJ2-1; 9 nucleotides match TRBD2. V gave up 1 base and J gave up 6 bases; unmatched junction bases: 4. Germline-derived CDR1 and CDR2 are MNHNS and SASEGT. CDR3 length equals 15 residues.

This clonotype was observed many times. The chain carries TRBV28 and TRBJ2-3; 8 positions match TRBD2. The CDR3 is made up of 17 amino acids. Germline loops: CDR1 MDHEN, CDR2 SYDVKM. V lost 1 base, J lost 1 base, and 7 bases stayed unmatched. The CDR3 region has the DNA TGTGCCAGCAGTTTATCGTCCTCGACTAGCGGCACAGATACGCAGTATTTT. Encoded protein: CASSLSSSTSGTDTQYF.

This clonotype was detected only a few times. The chain joins TRBV19 to TRBJ2-7; 9 bases fit TRBD2. The CDR3 consists of 15 residues. With V trimmed by 4 bases and J by 0 bases, 4 bases remained unmatched. The germline V gene encodes CDR1 LNHDA and CDR2 SQIVND (reference sequence). CDR3 sequence: CASSKLREGSYEQYF. CDR3 bases: TGTGCCAGTAGTAAGTTGCGGGAGGGCTCCTACGAGCAGTACTTC.

This clonotype came up many times. The CDR3 DNA reads TGTGCCAGCAGTTTAGGCCTCGGACAGGGGGGATCACCCCTCCACTTT. Its protein is CASSLGLGQGGSPLHF. V gene TRBV12-3 or TRBV12-4 combines with J gene TRBJ1-6; 10 nucleotides agree with TRBD1. J was trimmed by 10 bases and V by 1 base; bases with no gene match: 7. The CDR3 extends over 16 amino acids.

A remark on this clonotype: It differs at one base from a far larger clone, so likely a read error. The chain carries TRBV11-2 and TRBJ2-7, with TRBD2 matching 13 bases. Per the germline V gene, CDR1 is SGHAT and CDR2 is FQNNGV. Trimming took 5 bases from V and 4 from J; bases not matched to a gene: 5. The CDR3 totals 15 residues. CDR3 in DNA: TGTGCCAGCAGCCGGACTAGCGGGAGTGATTACGAGCAGTACTTC. This translates into CASSRTSGSDYEQYF.

This clonotype has at least ten counts. The V call is TRBV7-9, the J call TRBJ2-5; 7 nucleotides line up with TRBD2. The V and J ends lost 3 bases and 4 bases, in that order; junction bases with no gene match: 5. The CDR3 sequence is 14 residues long. The germline gives CDR1 SEHNR, CDR2 FQNEAQ (reference sequence). CDR3 amino acids: CASSLLTGGETQYF. For the CDR3, the DNA is TGTGCCAGCAGCTTGCTTACGGGAGGAGAGACCCAGTACTTC.

This clonotype was seen at least ten times. The chain uses TRBV7-2 and TRBJ2-7; D may be TRBD2 (6 bases). V was pared by 6 bases and J by 2 bases, with 11 bases between. In germline, CDR1 is SGHTA, CDR2 FQGNSA. This CDR3 is built from 13 residues. As DNA, the CDR3 is TGTGCCAGCAGGGATGGAGGGACCTACGAGCAGTACTTC. Encoded protein: CASRDGGTYEQYF.

In this sample, this clonotype turned up many times. The V gene is TRBV28, the J gene TRBJ2-7, with a weak D call TRBD2 (6 bases). Germline assignment: CDR1 MDHEN and CDR2 SYDVKM. Trimming left V 4 bases short and J 5 bases short, with 12 bases between. This CDR3 comprises 13 residues. The CDR3 loop is CASSSPGGNEQYF. The CDR3 DNA follows: TGTGCCAGCAGTTCCCCCGGAGGGAACGAGCAGTACTTC.

There are a few counts of this clonotype. This sequence joins TRBV20-1 and TRBJ2-7; D gene uncertain. This CDR3 contains 13 residues. The germline gives CDR1 DFQATT, CDR2 SNEGSKA (reference sequence). With 0 bases removed from V and 3 bases from J, the gap between germline ends came to 9 bases. CDR3 residues: CSARDPDNYEQYF. The CDR3 region has the DNA TGCAGTGCTAGAGACCCCGACAACTACGAGCAGTACTTC.

The sample holds many counts of this clonotype. This chain joins TRBV12-3 or TRBV12-4 and TRBJ1-1, with TRBD1 matching 8 bases. The CDR3 totals 13 residues. The V segment lost 5 bases and the J segment 5 bases; nucleotides outside the gene matches: 4. CDR3 sequence: CASSRQGRTEAFF. For the CDR3, the DNA is TGTGCCAGCAGTCGACAGGGGAGGACTGAAGCTTTCTTT.

The chain recombines TRBV9 with TRBJ1-4; D is perhaps TRBD1 (6 bases). Trimming shortened V by 0 bases and J by 5 bases, and 11 bases separated the two germline ends. Per germline, CDR1 SGDLS and CDR2 YYNGEE. The CDR3 covers 15 residues. CDR3 amino acids: CASSVDGDINEKLFF. The CDR3 nucleotides read TGTGCCAGCAGCGTAGATGGGGACATCAATGAAAAACTGTTTTTT.

This clonotype was observed many times. This sequence joins TRBV29-1 and TRBJ2-3, with 14 bases aligning to TRBD2. Germline V CDR1 and CDR2: SQVTM, ANQGSEA. With V trimmed by 6 bases and J by 2 bases, 7 bases remained unmatched. This CDR3 is built from 16 residues. The CDR3 bases are TGCAGCGTCGCTGGGACTAGCGGGGGCAACACAGATACGCAGTATTTT. It specifies CSVAGTSGGNTDTQYF.

This clonotype was seen at least ten times. The chain joins TRBV6-1 to TRBJ2-1; 14 positions match TRBD2. The V gene end was trimmed by 7 bases and the J gene end by 3 bases; junction bases not matched to a gene: 8. CDR3 length equals 17 residues. From germline, CDR1 is MNHNS and CDR2 SASEGT. CDR3 loop: CASTGLAGGNYYNEQFF. The CDR3 coding sequence is TGTGCCAGCACAGGACTAGCGGGAGGCAACTACTACAATGAGCAGTTCTTC.

This clonotype showed up just a few times. The J gene is TRBJ1-2, the V gene TRBV19, with 10 bases identical to TRBD1. The CDR3 has 14 amino acids. V was pared by 1 base and J by 14 bases, with 10 bases of the junction left unmatched. In germline, CDR1 is LNHDA, CDR2 SQIVND (reference sequence). The CDR3 bases are TGTGCCAGTAGTATAGGACAGGGGGCCCCGTCGAGAACCTTC. Protein: CASSIGQGAPSRTF.

V usage is TRBV19 and J usage is TRBJ2-7, with D possibly TRBD2 on 7 matching bases. In germline, CDR1 is LNHDA, CDR2 SQIVND (reference sequence). The CDR3 loop spans 15 amino acids. Trimming removed 3 bases from V and 3 bases from J, with 15 bases in between. In DNA form, the CDR3 reads TGTGCCAGTAGTATGGGCCGCGGGGGCGGCTACGAGCAGTACTTC. Translating it yields CASSMGRGGGYEQYF.

Ten or more counts support this clonotype. The chain joins TRBV28 to TRBJ2-1, with D perhaps TRBD1 (5 bases). The CDR3 is 14 amino acids. Looked up from germline, CDR1 is MDHEN and CDR2 is SYDVKM. Trimming took off 3 bases at V and 8 bases at J, with 14 bases between the two ends. The CDR3 DNA reads as TGTGCCAGCAGTTTCCGCCGACAGCTCGATGAGCAGTTCTTC. It specifies CASSFRRQLDEQFF.

The V gene is TRBV20-1, the J gene TRBJ1-5; possible D gene TRBD1, 5 bases. The germline V and J ends were trimmed by 6 bases and 3 bases, with 21 bases remaining between them. CDR1 DFQATT and CDR2 SNEGSKA come from the germline V gene (reference sequence). This CDR3 has 16 amino acids. The CDR3 reads CSARDLDETSNQPQHF. CDR3 in DNA: TGCAGTGCCAGGGACTTGGACGAAACCTCCAATCAGCCCCAGCATTTT.